The 21 T cell receptor beta chains listed next were all sequenced from one sample in a study of blood T cell repertoires in COVID-19 (dated by TCRdb to 2020 to 2022). The library was obtained by the immunoSEQ multiplex PCR assay. TCRdb obtained this table from immuneACCESS and retained in-frame rearrangements with V and J assigned. These tables miss some clones; where compared with another copy, unresolved V genes account for less than half of the shortfall, and the remainder is unexplained. This sample has 200,000 to 300,000 clones in its table, and approximately 90% of those were observed once. The top ten clonotypes cover less than 5% of the sample. Sequenced input: peripheral blood. The receptors derive from a man aged 60-69 years who had recovered from COVID-19.

This chain uses TRBV10-2 with TRBJ1-1, with D perhaps matching TRBD1 (5 bases). Germline CDR1 reads WSHSY; CDR2 reads SAAADI. The CDR3 loop spans 15 amino acids. V was clipped by 0 bases and J by 3 bases, with 11 bases between them. The CDR3 spells CASSESSRGDTEAFF. CDR3 DNA sequence: TGCGCCAGCAGTGAGTCGAGTAGGGGTGACACTGAAGCTTTCTTT.

The gene calls are TRBV9 and TRBJ2-3; D is perhaps TRBD1 (6 bases). V lost 4 bases to trimming and J lost 5 bases, with 14 bases between them. Germline V CDR1 and CDR2: SGDLS, YYNGEE. The CDR3 loop spans 14 amino acids. CDR3 residues: CASSTVGGGDTQYF. In DNA, the CDR3 is TGTGCCAGCAGCACAGTAGGGGGTGGAGATACGCAGTATTTT.

This clone was counted many times. This chain joins TRBV14 and TRBJ2-3; TRBD1 is a possible D gene (5 bases). The germline V gene encodes CDR1 SGHDN and CDR2 FVKESK. The V gene lost 10 bases and the J gene lost 0 bases, with 20 bases spanning the gap. There are 16 residues in the CDR3. CDR3 protein: CATKGQRSFSTDTQYF. The CDR3 DNA reads TGTGCCACCAAGGGGCAAAGATCTTTTAGCACAGATACGCAGTATTTT. Together with reference TRBV14 and TRBJ2-3, the CDR3 gives the full variable domain: EAGVTQFPSHSVIEKGQTVTLRCDPISGHDNLYWYRRVMGKEIKFLLHFVKESKQDESGMPNNRFLAERTGGTYSTLKVQPAELEDSGVYFCATKGQRSFSTDTQYFGPGTRLTVL.

The chain has TRBV2 and TRBJ2-1; 14 bases agree with TRBD2. Germline CDR1 is SNHLY and CDR2 is FYNNEI. The V and J ends lost 4 bases and 5 bases, in that order; junction bases with no gene match: 4. This CDR3 spans 16 amino acids. The CDR3 nucleotides are TGTGCCAGCAGTGCGGGACTAGCGGGGGCCAACAATGAGCAGTTCTTC. Protein sequence: CASSAGLAGANNEQFF.

V usage is TRBV5-1 and J usage is TRBJ2-1; tentative D call: TRBD2 (6 bases). V was shortened by 0 bases and J by 6 bases, with 10 bases between the two germline ends. Germline-derived CDR1 and CDR2 are SGHRS and YFSETQ. This CDR3 comprises 14 residues. The CDR3 DNA is TGCGCCAGCAGCTTGGTAGGCGGGGTCAATGAGCAGTTCTTC. Amino acids: CASSLVGGVNEQFF.

This clone appeared a single time. This chain connects TRBV20-1 to TRBJ2-3, with 7 bases aligning to TRBD1. Germline V lookup: CDR1 DFQATT, CDR2 SNEGSKA (reference sequence). The CDR3 extends over 13 amino acids. V was pared by 3 bases and J by 1 base, with 1 base of the junction left unmatched. CDR3 amino acids: CSASTGGTDTQYF. DNA of the CDR3: TGCAGTGCTAGTACAGGGGGCACAGATACGCAGTATTTT.

This clone has only one observation. In the same sample, other DNA sequences code for this CDR3. As DNA, the CDR3 is TGTGCCAGCAGCTTGACAGGGGGCAGCAATCAGCCCCAGCATTTT. Its protein product is CASSLTGGSNQPQHF. V gene TRBV11-2 combines with J gene TRBJ1-5; 10 bases map to TRBD1. V dropped 3 bases and J dropped 1; count of bases not matched to a gene: 0. The CDR3 runs 15 residues. The V gene's germline CDR1 is SGHAT and CDR2 FQNNGV. Drawing the rest from reference TRBV11-2 and TRBJ1-5, the complete variable domain is EAGVAQSPRYKIIEKRQSVAFWCNPISGHATLYWYQQILGQGPKLLIQFQNNGVVDDSQLPKDRFSAERLKGVDSTLKIQPAKLEDSAVYLCASSLTGGSNQPQHFGDGTRLSIL.

The rearrangement joins TRBV2 to TRBJ1-4, with 10 bases that match TRBD1. The CDR3 length is 18 residues. Trimming at V came to 8 bases and at J to 2 bases, leaving 14 bases not matched to a gene. Per germline, CDR1 SNHLY and CDR2 FYNNEI. The CDR3 is CASRQDRGGLGTNEKLFF. The CDR3 DNA follows: TGTGCCAGCCGTCAGGACAGGGGGGGACTTGGGACTAATGAAAAACTGTTTTTT.

The CDR3 spells CASSIRQGANTGELFF. As DNA, the CDR3 is TGTGCCAGTAGCATAAGACAGGGGGCGAACACCGGGGAGCTGTTTTTT. The rearrangement joins TRBV19 to TRBJ2-2; TRBD1 matches 9 bases. The CDR3 extends over 16 amino acids. Germline CDR1 and CDR2: LNHDA and SQIVND (reference sequence). Trimming removed 6 bases from V and 0 bases from J; junction bases left unmatched: 5.

This CDR3 is CASTTGTNTEAFF. In DNA, the CDR3 is TGTGCCAGCACCACGGGAACGAACACTGAAGCTTTCTTT. The V gene is TRBV5-4, the J gene TRBJ1-1; D is undetermined. V lost 6 bases to trimming and J lost 1 base, with 10 bases between them. In germline, CDR1 is SGHNT, CDR2 YYREEE (reference sequence). The CDR3 has 13 amino acids.

The V call is TRBV11-2, the J call TRBJ1-6; 10 bases agree with TRBD1. The germline V gene encodes CDR1 SGHAT and CDR2 FQNNGV. J lost 9 bases, V lost 6 bases, and 8 bases had no gene match. The CDR3 contains 15 residues. The CDR3 protein is CASRRGTGEISPLHF. For the CDR3, the DNA is TGTGCCAGCAGAAGAGGGACAGGGGAAATTTCACCCCTCCACTTT.

The gene calls are TRBV5-3 and TRBJ1-1, with D maybe TRBD1 (6 bases). TRBV5-3 is classed as an ORF, of uncertain function. The CDR3 has 12 amino acids. V lost 7 bases and J lost 1, with 8 bases in between. In DNA form, the CDR3 reads TGTGCCAGAGAGACAGGGAACACTGAAGCTTTCTTT. Its translation is CARETGNTEAFF.

The V call is TRBV7-2, the J call TRBJ2-5; D remains ambiguous. The CDR3 covers 17 residues. Trimming cost V 5 bases and J 2 bases, with 21 bases left between them. Germline CDR1 reads SGHTA; CDR2 reads FQGNSA. As DNA, the CDR3 is TGTGCCAGCAGCCCCGAGCGTCCCGGCCCCCGACAAGAGACCCAGTACTTC. It yields the protein CASSPERPGPRQETQYF.

CDR3 in DNA: TGTGCCAGCAGCTTAGCCAGGGGGCTGCCCGGGGAGCTGTTTTTT. As protein: CASSLARGLPGELFF. The chain combines TRBV7-7 with TRBJ2-2; 8 bases are a match to TRBD1. This CDR3 is 15 amino acids long. Germline trimming cut 0 bases from V and 6 bases from J; bases unmatched to any gene: 3. Germline V lookup: CDR1 SSHAT, CDR2 FNYEAQ (reference sequence).

This clone was seen once. The genes are TRBV11-1 and TRBJ1-6; D remains unclear. The V gene lost 2 bases and the J gene lost 8 bases, with 13 bases spanning the gap. The CDR3 has 15 residues. Germline V gives CDR1 SGHAT, CDR2 FQDESV (reference sequence). The CDR3 coding sequence is TGTGCCAGCAGCTTATTTGAGGGTTCGCATTCACCCCTCCACTTT. It is translated as CASSLFEGSHSPLHF. The whole variable domain, filled in from reference TRBV11-1 and TRBJ1-6, reads EAEVAQSPRYKITEKSQAVAFWCDPISGHATLYWYRQILGQGPELLVQFQDESVVDDSQLPKDRFSAERLKGVDSTLKIQPAELGDSAMYLCASSLFEGSHSPLHFGNGTRLTVT.

This chain joins TRBV9 and TRBJ2-3; D might be TRBD2 (7 bases). V lost 4 bases and J lost 2, with 11 bases in between. CDR1 and CDR2 (germline): SGDLS, YYNGEE. CDR3 length equals 14 residues. The CDR3 loop is CASSRGALTDTQYF. The CDR3 DNA reads TGTGCCAGCAGCCGGGGGGCCCTCACAGATACGCAGTATTTT.

The V and J genes are TRBV11-2 and TRBJ1-3; 12 bases line up with TRBD1. V shed 1 base and J 4 bases; nucleotides not matched to a gene: 2. Germline lookup yields CDR1 SGHAT and CDR2 FQNNGV. The CDR3 sequence is 16 residues long. As DNA, the CDR3 is TGTGCCAGCAGCTTAGCCGGGACAGGGGGCGGAAACACCATATATTTT. Translation gives CASSLAGTGGGNTIYF.

This sequence joins TRBV7-2 and TRBJ2-3; D perhaps matches TRBD2 (7 bases). Germline CDR1 SGHTA, CDR2 FQGNSA. Trimming pared 1 base from V and 1 base from J, leaving 12 bases between. The CDR3 loop spans 16 amino acids. DNA for the CDR3: TGTGCCAGCAGCTTAGTAGGGGGGGCGGGCACAGATACGCAGTATTTT. It is translated as CASSLVGGAGTDTQYF.

The rearrangement joins TRBV7-6 to TRBJ2-6; TRBD1 matches at 10 bases. The CDR3 length is 20 residues. J gave up 4 bases and V 2 bases, and 14 bases lay outside the gene matches. CDR1 and CDR2 (germline): SGHVS, FNYEAQ. CDR3 in DNA: TGTGCCAGCAGCTTATTATGGGGATCGGACAGGGGGTCCGGGGCCAACGTCCTGACTTTC. This encodes CASSLLWGSDRGSGANVLTF.

This rearrangement joins TRBV7-3 to TRBJ2-1, with 8 bases aligning to TRBD2. Germline CDR1 is SGHTA and CDR2 is FQGTGA. J was trimmed by 4 bases and V by 10 bases; bases with no gene match: 9. The CDR3 contains 14 residues. In DNA form, the CDR3 reads TGTGCCATTCCGTTAGCGGGGAATTACAATGAGCAGTTCTTC. Protein sequence: CAIPLAGNYNEQFF.

The rearrangement links TRBV7-8 to TRBJ2-3, with a possible D match to TRBD1 (5 bases). Germline V lookup: CDR1 SGHVS, CDR2 FQNEAQ. This CDR3 has 14 residues. The ends were cut back, 11 bases at V and 4 bases at J, with 19 bases in the middle. The CDR3 region has the DNA TGTGCCGCCTCAGGGTCGGGTTTCGCAGATACGCAGTATTTT. Residues: CAASGSGFADTQYF. The whole variable domain, filled in from reference TRBV7-8 and TRBJ2-3, reads GAGVSQSPRYKVAKRGQDVALRCDPISGHVSLFWYQQALGQGPEFLTYFQNEAQLDKSGLPSDRFFAERPEGSVSTLKIQRTQQEDSAVYLCAASGSGFADTQYFGPGTRLTVL.